Here is one TCR beta chain with its context. Its antigen is not known. CDR3 size: 15 residues. The J segment lost 1 base and the V segment lost 6 bases, leaving 6 bases of the junction unmatched. Germline V gives CDR1 MDHEN, CDR2 SYDVKM. Naive CD8 cells were CD45RO-negative, positively selected for CCR7, excluding terminally differentiated effector memory CD45RA+ cells. Those who donated were healthy HIV-negative adults, with no recent acute infections or vaccinations reported. Each sample came from a Caucasian adult donor living in Nashville, Tennessee. This entry comes from a study of shared clonotypes between healthy human individuals. Study overall: A donor's plate count was three for CD4 naive and three for CD4 memory; CD8 naive had two and CD8 memory one.

TCRdb's table, derived via immunoSEQ multiplex PCR, lists solely in-frame clones and lacks some. This table has approximately 2,200,000 clones, under 95% appearing once. Study findings and constraints: Clonotypes shared by all four sorted-subset donors had higher generation probabilities than non-shared clonotypes.

The chain has TRBV28 and TRBJ2-3, with 8 bases matching TRBD2. The clonotype comes from a young man in good health. Some clones in this sample may be carry-over from other donors' samples. Sequencing was carried out using naive CD8+ T cells from PBMCs. The CDR3 nucleotides are TGTGCCAGCAGCCCCAGACTAGCGCGCACAGATACGCAGTATTTT. Translated, it gives CASSPRLARTDTQYF.